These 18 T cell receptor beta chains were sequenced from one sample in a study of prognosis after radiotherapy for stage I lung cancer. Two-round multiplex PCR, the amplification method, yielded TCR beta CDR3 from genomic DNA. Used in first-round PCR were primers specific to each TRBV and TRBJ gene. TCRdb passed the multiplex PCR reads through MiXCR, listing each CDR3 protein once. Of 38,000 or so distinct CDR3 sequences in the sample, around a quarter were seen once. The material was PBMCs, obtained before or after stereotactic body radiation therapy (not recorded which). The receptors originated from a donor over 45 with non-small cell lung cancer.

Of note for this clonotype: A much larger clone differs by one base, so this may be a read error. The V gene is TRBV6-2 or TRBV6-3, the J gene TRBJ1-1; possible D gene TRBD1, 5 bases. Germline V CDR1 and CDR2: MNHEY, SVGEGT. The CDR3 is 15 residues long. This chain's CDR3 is CVSSPYPGTNTEAFF. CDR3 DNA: TGTGTCAGTTCACCCTATCCAGGGACGAACACTGAAGCTTTCTTT.

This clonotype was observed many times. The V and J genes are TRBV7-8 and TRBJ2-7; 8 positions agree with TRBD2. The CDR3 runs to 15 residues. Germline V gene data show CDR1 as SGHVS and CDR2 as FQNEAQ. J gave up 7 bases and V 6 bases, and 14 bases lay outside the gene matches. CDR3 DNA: TGTGCCAGCAGTTCGGGAGGGGGGCGGTTCGCTGAGCAGTACTTC. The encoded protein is CASSSGGGRFAEQYF. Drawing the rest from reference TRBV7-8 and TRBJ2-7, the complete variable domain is GAGVSQSPRYKVAKRGQDVALRCDPISGHVSLFWYQQALGQGPEFLTYFQNEAQLDKSGLPSDRFFAERPEGSVSTLKIQRTQQEDSAVYLCASSSGGGRFAEQYFGPGTRLTVT.

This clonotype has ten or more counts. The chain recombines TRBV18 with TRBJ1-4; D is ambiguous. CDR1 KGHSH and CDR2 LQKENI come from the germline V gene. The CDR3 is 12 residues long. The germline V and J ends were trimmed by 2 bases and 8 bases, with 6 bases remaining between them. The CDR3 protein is CASSPSREKLFF. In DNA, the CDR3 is TGTGCCAGCTCACCATCTCGCGAAAAACTGTTTTTT.

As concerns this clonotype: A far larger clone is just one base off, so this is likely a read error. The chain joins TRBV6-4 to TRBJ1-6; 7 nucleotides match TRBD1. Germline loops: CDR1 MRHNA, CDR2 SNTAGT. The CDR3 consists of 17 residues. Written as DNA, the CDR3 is TGTGCCAGCAAGATGGGACAGTCGAGCTCCTATAATTCACCCCTCCAATTT. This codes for CASKMGQSSSYNSPLQF.

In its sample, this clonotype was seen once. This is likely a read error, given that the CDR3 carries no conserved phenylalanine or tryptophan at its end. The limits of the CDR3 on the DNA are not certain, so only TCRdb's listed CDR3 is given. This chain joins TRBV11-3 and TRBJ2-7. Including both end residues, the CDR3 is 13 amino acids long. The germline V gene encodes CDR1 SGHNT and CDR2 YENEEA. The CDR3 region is CASSFGFGYEKYL.

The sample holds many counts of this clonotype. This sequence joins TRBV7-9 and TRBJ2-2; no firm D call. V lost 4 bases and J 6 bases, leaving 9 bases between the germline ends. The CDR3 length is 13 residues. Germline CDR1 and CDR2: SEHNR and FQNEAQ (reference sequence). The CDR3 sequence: CASSSEVAGELFF. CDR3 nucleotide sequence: TGTGCCAGCAGCTCTGAGGTGGCCGGGGAGCTGTTTTTT.

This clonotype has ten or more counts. Here the CDR3 reads CASSESMAALMTF. The CDR3 region has the DNA TGTGCCAGCAGTGAATCAATGGCAGCTCTTATGACCTTC. This chain joins TRBV6-4 and TRBJ1-2; the D is unclear. Germline assignment: CDR1 MRHNA and CDR2 SNTAGT. CDR3 length: 13 amino acids. V gave up 3 bases and J gave up 14 bases, with 19 bases separating them.

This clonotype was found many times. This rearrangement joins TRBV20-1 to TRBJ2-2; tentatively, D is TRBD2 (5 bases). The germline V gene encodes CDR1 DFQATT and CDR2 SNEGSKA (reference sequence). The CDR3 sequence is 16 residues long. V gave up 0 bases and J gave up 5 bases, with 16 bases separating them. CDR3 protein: CSARDTRRAATGELFF. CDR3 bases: TGCAGTGCTAGAGATACGCGTCGAGCGGCTACCGGGGAGCTGTTTTTT.

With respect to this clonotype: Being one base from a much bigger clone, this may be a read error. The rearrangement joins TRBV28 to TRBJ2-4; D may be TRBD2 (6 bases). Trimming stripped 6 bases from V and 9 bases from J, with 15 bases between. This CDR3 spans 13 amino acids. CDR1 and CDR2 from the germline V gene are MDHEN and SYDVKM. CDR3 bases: TGTGCCAGCAGCTACGTCCGGGAGAGCATTCAGTACTTC. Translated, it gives CASSYVRESIQYF.

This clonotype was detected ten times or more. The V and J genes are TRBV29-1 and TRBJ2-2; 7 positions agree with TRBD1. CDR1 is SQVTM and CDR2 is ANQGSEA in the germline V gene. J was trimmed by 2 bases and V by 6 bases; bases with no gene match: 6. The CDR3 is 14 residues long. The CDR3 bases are TGCAGCGTATCACAGGGGCTAAACACCGGGGAGCTGTTTTTT. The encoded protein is CSVSQGLNTGELFF.

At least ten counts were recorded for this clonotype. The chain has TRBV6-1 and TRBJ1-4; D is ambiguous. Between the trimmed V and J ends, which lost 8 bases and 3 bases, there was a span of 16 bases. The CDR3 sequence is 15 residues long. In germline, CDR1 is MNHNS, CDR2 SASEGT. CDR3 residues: CASSPSRTSNEKLFF. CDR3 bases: TGTGCCAGCTCTCCCTCCCGGACGTCTAATGAAAAACTGTTTTTT.

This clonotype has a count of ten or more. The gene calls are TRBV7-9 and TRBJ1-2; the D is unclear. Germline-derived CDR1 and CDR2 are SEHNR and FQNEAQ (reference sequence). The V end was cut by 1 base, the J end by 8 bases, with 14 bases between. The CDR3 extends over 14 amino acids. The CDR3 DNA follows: TGTGCCAGCAGCTTAGAATGGCGGGTCTCGGGCTACACCTTC. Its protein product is CASSLEWRVSGYTF.

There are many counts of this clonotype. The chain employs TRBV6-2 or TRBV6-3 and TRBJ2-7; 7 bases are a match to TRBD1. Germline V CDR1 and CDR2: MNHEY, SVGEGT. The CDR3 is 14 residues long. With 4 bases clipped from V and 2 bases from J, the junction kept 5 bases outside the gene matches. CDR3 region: CASSSAQGPYEQYF. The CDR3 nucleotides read TGTGCCAGCAGTTCCGCACAGGGGCCCTACGAGCAGTACTTC.

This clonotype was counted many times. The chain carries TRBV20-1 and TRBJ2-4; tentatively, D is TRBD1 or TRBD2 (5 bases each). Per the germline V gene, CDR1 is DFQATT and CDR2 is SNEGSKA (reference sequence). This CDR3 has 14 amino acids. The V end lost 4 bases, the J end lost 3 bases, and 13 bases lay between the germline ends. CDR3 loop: CSAKRGGGKNIQYF. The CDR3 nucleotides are TGCAGTGCTAAAAGAGGTGGGGGCAAAAACATTCAGTACTTC.

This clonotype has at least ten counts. The chain's CDR3 is CSARGTGGPGNTIYF. The CDR3 DNA reads as TGCAGTGCTAGAGGGACAGGGGGCCCTGGAAACACCATATATTTT. The V and J genes are TRBV20-1 and TRBJ1-3; 11 bases line up with TRBD1. Germline V gene sequence: CDR1 DFQATT, CDR2 SNEGSKA (reference sequence). The junction had 1 base not matched to a gene; V was cut back by 1 base and J by 2 bases. This CDR3 is built from 15 residues.

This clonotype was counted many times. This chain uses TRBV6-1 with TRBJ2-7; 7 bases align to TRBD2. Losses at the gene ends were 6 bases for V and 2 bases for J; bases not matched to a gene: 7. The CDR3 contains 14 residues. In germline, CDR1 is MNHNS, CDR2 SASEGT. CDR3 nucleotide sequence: TGTGCCAGCAGATCCGGGAGGCTGACCTACGAGCAGTACTTC. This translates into CASRSGRLTYEQYF.

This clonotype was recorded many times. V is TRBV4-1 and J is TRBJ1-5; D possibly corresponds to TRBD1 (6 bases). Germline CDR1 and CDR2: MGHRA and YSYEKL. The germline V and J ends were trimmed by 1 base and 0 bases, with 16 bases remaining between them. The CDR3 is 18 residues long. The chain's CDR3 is CASSQGGTILNSNQPQHF. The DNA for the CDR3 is TGCGCCAGCAGCCAAGGAGGGACAATATTGAATAGCAATCAGCCCCAGCATTTT.

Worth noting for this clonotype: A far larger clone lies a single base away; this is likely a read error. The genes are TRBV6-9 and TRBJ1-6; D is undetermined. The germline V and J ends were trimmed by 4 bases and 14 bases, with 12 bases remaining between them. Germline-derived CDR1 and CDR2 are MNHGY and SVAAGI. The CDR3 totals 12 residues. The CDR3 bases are TGTGCCAGCAGTTCGGTATTATCCACCCTCCACTTT. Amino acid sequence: CASSSVLSTLHF.